The rows below give T cell receptor beta chains drawn from one sample of a study of technical replicates of blood from several donors. The method was immunoSEQ multiplex PCR; TCRdb's version includes in-frame clones alone and lacks a portion of them. Among fewer than 90,000 clones, just over 90% were seen once, and the ten largest hold about 0.26%. Sequencing was carried out using T cells isolated from PBMCs. The receptor set was obtained from a human donor in good health. Each CDR3 is given with its conserved first and last residue. D genes are given only for firm matches. Size is omitted from some rows. Given values are once, few, many or a class for expanded clones.

V,size,J,D,DNA,CDR3
TRBV7-6,NA,TRBJ1-1,TRBD1,TGTGCCAGCATGGCAGGGGGGCGAACTGAAGCTTTCTTT,CASMAGGRTEAFF
TRBV14,NA,TRBJ2-3,TRBD2,TGTGCCAGCAGCCAACCCACTAGCGGGGGTTCAGATACGCAGTATTTT,CASSQPTSGGSDTQYF
TRBV5-1,NA,TRBJ1-5,TRBD1,TGCGCCAGCAGCTTGGGCACAGGGGAAGTGGGTCAGCCCCAGCATTTT,CASSLGTGEVGQPQHF
TRBV6-1,NA,TRBJ1-4,NA,TGTGCCAGCATGGGGCGAGGGGGAGATGAAAAACTGTTTTTT,CASMGRGGDEKLFF
TRBV5-1,NA,TRBJ2-5,TRBD2,TGCGCCAGCAGCTCCGGTGGAAGCGGGGGGCGCCAAGAGACCCAGTACTTC,CASSSGGSGGRQETQYF
TRBV7-3,NA,TRBJ2-5,TRBD1,TGTGCCAGCAGCTACGACAGGGGCCCCCAAGAGACCCAGTACTTC,CASSYDRGPQETQYF
TRBV4-1,NA,TRBJ2-3,TRBD2,TGCGCCAGCAGCCAAGGGACTAGCGGAAGCACAGATACGCAGTATTTT,CASSQGTSGSTDTQYF
TRBV9,NA,TRBJ1-1,NA,TGTGCCAGCGGTAACACAAACACTGAAGCTTTCTTT,CASGNTNTEAFF
TRBV30,few,TRBJ1-5,NA,TGTGCCTGGAGTGTACAAGGGGTTAATCAGCCCCAGCATTTT,CAWSVQGVNQPQHF
TRBV11-3,NA,TRBJ1-2,NA,TGTGCCAGCAGCTTAGAGGGGGGCTATGGCTACACCTTC,CASSLEGGYGYTF
TRBV30,once,TRBJ2-7,NA,TGTGCCTGGAGTGCACTTAGCTCCTACGAGCAGTACTTC,CAWSALSSYEQYF
TRBV7-6,NA,TRBJ2-7,NA,TGTGCCAGCAGCTCCACCTACGAGCAGTACTTC,CASSSTYEQYF
TRBV7-9,NA,TRBJ2-6,TRBD1,TGTGCCAGCAGCTTAGGGACAGGGGACTCTGGGGCCAACGTCCTGACTTTC,CASSLGTGDSGANVLTF
TRBV2,few,TRBJ1-5,NA,TGTGCCAGCAGTGACAGGGGAATCAATCAGCCCCAGCATTTT,CASSDRGINQPQHF
TRBV11-3,once,TRBJ2-1,TRBD2,TGTGCCAGCAGCTTAATCGGCGGGGGTTACAATGAGCAGTTCTTC,CASSLIGGGYNEQFF
TRBV7-8,NA,TRBJ1-2,NA,TGTGCCAGCAGCTTATCAGCGTTCTATGGCTACACCTTC,CASSLSAFYGYTF
TRBV2,NA,TRBJ2-7,NA,TGTGCCAGCAGTGGAACAGTCCACGAGCAGTACTTC,CASSGTVHEQYF
TRBV19,once,TRBJ2-5,TRBD1,TGTGCCAGTAGTCCATCGGGGGGACAGGGGGTTTCCCAGTACTTC,CASSPSGGQGVSQYF
TRBV30,NA,TRBJ1-3,NA,TGTGCCTGGAGTGTATCGACAGTCTCTGGAAACACCATATATTTT,CAWSVSTVSGNTIYF
TRBV18,NA,TRBJ1-1,NA,TGTGCCAGCTCACAAGGGGTGACGAACACTGAAGCTTTCTTT,CASSQGVTNTEAFF
TRBV7-9,NA,TRBJ2-5,TRBD2,TGTGCCAGCAGCCTCGGGACTAGCGGGAGACACTTC,CASSLGTSGRHF
TRBV5-1,NA,TRBJ2-5,NA,TGCGCCAGCAGCTTGGAAACCGGGGAGACCCAGTACTTC,CASSLETGETQYF
TRBV10-3,once,TRBJ2-7,NA,TGTGCCATCAGTGATAATAGTGACGAGCAGTACTTC,CAISDNSDEQYF
TRBV6-5,NA,TRBJ2-7,TRBD2,TGTGCCAGCACCCCGAGCGGGAGGGCGGGGGAGCAGTACTTC,CASTPSGRAGEQYF
TRBV28,NA,TRBJ2-7,TRBD1,TGTGCCAGCAGGTATCCCGGGACAGGGCCCTACGAGCAGTACTTC,CASRYPGTGPYEQYF
TRBV19,NA,TRBJ1-1,NA,TGTGCCAGTAGTATAGATGCGGTAGGCACTGAAGCTTTCTTT,CASSIDAVGTEAFF
TRBV4-1,NA,TRBJ2-2,TRBD2,TGCGCCAGTGGACTAGCGGGAGGTGGGGAGCTGTTTTTT,CASGLAGGGELFF
TRBV6-6,NA,TRBJ2-7,TRBD1,TGTGCCAGCACCGAGTGGGACAGGGGTACCTACGAGCAGTACTTC,CASTEWDRGTYEQYF
TRBV7-9,NA,TRBJ2-7,NA,TGTGCCAGCAGCTTATTATCGGGGTCATCGAAAGTGATATTCTACGAGCAGTACTTC,CASSLLSGSSKVIFYEQYF
TRBV9,NA,TRBJ1-4,NA,TGTGCCAGCAGCGTGGGGGGGGAGACGAATGAAAAACTGTTTTTT,CASSVGGETNEKLFF
TRBV9,NA,TRBJ1-1,NA,TGTGCCAGCAGCGACCTACGGAGGACCATGAACACTGAAGCTTTCTTT,CASSDLRRTMNTEAFF
TRBV9,NA,TRBJ2-5,TRBD2,TGTGCCAGCAGCGTCGGGACTAGCGGGGGGACCCAAGAGACCCAGTACTTC,CASSVGTSGGTQETQYF
TRBV6-1,NA,TRBJ2-6,NA,TGTGCCAGCAGTGGGGGCTTTGGGGCCAACGTCCTGACTTTC,CASSGGFGANVLTF